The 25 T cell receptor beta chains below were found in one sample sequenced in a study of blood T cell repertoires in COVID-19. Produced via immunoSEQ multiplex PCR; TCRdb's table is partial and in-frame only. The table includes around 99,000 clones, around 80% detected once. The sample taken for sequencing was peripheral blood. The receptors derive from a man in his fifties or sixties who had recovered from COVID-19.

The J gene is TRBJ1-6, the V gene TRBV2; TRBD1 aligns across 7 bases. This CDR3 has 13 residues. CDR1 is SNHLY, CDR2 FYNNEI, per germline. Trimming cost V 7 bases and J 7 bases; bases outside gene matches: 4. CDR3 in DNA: TGTGCCAGCACCCAGGGGGAGAATTCACCCCTCCACTTT. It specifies CASTQGENSPLHF. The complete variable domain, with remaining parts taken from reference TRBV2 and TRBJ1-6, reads EPEVTQTPSHQVTQMGQEVILRCVPISNHLYFYWYRQILGQKVEFLVSFYNNEISEKSEIFDDQFSVERPDGSNFTLKIRSTKLEDSAMYFCASTQGENSPLHFGNGTRLTVT.

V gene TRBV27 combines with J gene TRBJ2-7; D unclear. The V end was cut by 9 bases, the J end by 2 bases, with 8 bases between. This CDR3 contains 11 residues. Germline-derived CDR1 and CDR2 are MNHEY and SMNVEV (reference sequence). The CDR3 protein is CASREAYEQYF. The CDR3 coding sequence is TGTGCCAGTCGAGAGGCCTACGAGCAGTACTTC.

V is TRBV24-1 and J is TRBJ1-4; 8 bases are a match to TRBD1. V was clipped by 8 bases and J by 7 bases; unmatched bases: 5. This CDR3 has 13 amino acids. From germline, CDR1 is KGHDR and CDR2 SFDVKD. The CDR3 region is CATKDRVGEKLFF. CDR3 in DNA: TGTGCCACCAAGGACAGGGTTGGTGAAAAACTGTTTTTT.

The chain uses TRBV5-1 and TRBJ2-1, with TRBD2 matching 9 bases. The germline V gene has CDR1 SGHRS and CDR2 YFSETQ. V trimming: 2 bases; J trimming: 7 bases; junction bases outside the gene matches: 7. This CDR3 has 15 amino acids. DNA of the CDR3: TGCGCCAGCAGCTTTATGGCGGGAGGGCCGAATGAGCAGTTCTTC. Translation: CASSFMAGGPNEQFF. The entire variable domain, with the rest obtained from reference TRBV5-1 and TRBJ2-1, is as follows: KAGVTQTPRYLIKTRGQQVTLSCSPISGHRSVSWYQQTPGQGLQFLFEYFSETQRNKGNFPGRFSGRQFSNSRSEMNVSTLELGDSALYLCASSFMAGGPNEQFFGPGTRLTVL.

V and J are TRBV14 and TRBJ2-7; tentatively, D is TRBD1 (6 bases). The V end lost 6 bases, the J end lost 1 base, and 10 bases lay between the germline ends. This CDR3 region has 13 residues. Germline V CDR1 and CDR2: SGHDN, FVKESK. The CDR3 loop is CASRPTGSYEQYF. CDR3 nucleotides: TGTGCCAGCAGGCCGACAGGATCCTACGAGCAGTACTTC. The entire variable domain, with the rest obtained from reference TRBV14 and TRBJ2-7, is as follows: EAGVTQFPSHSVIEKGQTVTLRCDPISGHDNLYWYRRVMGKEIKFLLHFVKESKQDESGMPNNRFLAERTGGTYSTLKVQPAELEDSGVYFCASRPTGSYEQYFGPGTRLTVT.

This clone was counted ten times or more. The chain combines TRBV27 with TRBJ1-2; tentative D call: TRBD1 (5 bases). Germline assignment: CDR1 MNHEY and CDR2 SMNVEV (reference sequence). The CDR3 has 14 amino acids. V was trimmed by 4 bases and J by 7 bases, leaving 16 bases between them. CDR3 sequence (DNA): TGTGCCAGCAGTTCCTCCACAGGATTTTTTGGCTACACCTTC. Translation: CASSSSTGFFGYTF.

The DNA for the CDR3 is TGTGCCAGCAGGAGGGACTCTAACACCGGGGAGCTGTTTTTT. This encodes CASRRDSNTGELFF. This chain connects TRBV27 to TRBJ2-2; perhaps TRBD2 as D (6 bases). CDR3 length: 14 residues. Trimming took 6 bases from V and 2 from J, leaving 10 bases between them. CDR1 is MNHEY, CDR2 SMNVEV, per germline (reference sequence).

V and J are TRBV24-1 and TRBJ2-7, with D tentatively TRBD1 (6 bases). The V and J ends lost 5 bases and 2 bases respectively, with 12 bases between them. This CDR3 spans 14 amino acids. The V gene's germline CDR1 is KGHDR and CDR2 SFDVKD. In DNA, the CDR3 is TGTGCCACCAGTGCAGACAGGCCCCCCTACGAGCAGTACTTC. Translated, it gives CATSADRPPYEQYF.

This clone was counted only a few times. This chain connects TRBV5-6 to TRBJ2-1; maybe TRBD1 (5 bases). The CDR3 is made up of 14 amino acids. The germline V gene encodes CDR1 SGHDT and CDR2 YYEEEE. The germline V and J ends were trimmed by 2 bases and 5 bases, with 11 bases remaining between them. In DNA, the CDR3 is TGTGCCAGCAGCTTAGGCAGGGTGAACAATGAGCAGTTCTTC. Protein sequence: CASSLGRVNNEQFF.

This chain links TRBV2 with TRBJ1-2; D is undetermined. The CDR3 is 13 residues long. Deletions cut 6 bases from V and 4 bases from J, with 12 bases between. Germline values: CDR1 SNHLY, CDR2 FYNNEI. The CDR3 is CASSRAGSYGYTF. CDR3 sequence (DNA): TGTGCCAGCAGCCGAGCGGGGTCCTATGGCTACACCTTC.

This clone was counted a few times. CDR3 sequence: CASSQVEKEGPYGYTF. The CDR3 region has the DNA TGTGCCAGCAGCCAAGTCGAGAAGGAGGGGCCCTATGGCTACACCTTC. The J gene is TRBJ1-2, the V gene TRBV14; maybe TRBD1 (5 bases). The V and J ends lost 1 base and 4 bases respectively, with 16 bases between them. CDR1 and CDR2 from the germline V gene are SGHDN and FVKESK. The CDR3 runs 16 residues.

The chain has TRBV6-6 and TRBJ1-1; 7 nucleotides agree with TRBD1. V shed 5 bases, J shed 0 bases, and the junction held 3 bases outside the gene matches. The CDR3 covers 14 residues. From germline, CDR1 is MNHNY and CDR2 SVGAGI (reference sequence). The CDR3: CASSRGGMNTEAFF. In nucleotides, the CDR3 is TGTGCCAGCAGTAGAGGGGGCATGAACACTGAAGCTTTCTTT.

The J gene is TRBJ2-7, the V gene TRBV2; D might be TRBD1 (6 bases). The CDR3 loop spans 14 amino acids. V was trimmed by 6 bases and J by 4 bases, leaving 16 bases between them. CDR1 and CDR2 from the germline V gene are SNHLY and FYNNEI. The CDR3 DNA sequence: TGTGCCAGCAGCCTCGGACAGTCGGTGTACGAGCAGTACTTC. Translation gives CASSLGQSVYEQYF.

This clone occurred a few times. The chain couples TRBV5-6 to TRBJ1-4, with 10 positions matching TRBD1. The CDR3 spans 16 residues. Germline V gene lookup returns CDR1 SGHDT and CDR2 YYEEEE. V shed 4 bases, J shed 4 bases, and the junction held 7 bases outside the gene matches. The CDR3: CASSRGQGSHNEKLFF. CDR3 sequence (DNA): TGTGCCAGCAGCCGGGGACAGGGGAGTCATAATGAAAAACTGTTTTTT.

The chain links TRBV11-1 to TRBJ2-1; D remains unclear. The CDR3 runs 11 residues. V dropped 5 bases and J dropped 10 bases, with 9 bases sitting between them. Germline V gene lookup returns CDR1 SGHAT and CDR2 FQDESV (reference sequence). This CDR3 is CASSLSREQFF. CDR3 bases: TGTGCCAGCAGCCTGAGTAGAGAGCAGTTCTTC.

CDR3 sequence: CASSRPLKEAFF. The CDR3 DNA sequence: TGTGCCAGCTCACGCCCCCTAAAAGAAGCTTTCTTT. The chain employs TRBV25-1 and TRBJ1-1; D is unresolved. In germline, CDR1 is MGHDK, CDR2 SYGVNS. The V end lost 8 bases, the J end lost 8 bases, and 15 bases lay between the germline ends. The CDR3 has 12 amino acids.

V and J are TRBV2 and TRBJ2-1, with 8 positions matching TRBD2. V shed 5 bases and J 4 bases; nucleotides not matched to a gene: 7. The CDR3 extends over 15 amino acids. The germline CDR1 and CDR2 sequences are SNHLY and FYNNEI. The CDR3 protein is CASSWTSGGYNEQFF. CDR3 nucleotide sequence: TGTGCCAGCAGTTGGACAAGCGGGGGTTACAATGAGCAGTTCTTC.

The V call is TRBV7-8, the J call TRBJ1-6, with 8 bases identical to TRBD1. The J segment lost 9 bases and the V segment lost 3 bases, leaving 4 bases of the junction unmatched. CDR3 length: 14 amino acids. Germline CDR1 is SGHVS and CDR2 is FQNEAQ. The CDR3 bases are TGTGCCAGCAGCTTGGGACAGGCTATTTCACCCCTCCACTTT. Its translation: CASSLGQAISPLHF.

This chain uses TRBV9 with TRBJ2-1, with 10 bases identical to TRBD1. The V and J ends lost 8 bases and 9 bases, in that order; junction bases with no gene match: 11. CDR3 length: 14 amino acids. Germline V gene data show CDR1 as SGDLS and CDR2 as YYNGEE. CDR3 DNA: TGTGCCAGTAGCCCGGGACAGGGGTACGGTGAGCAGTTCTTC. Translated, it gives CASSPGQGYGEQFF.

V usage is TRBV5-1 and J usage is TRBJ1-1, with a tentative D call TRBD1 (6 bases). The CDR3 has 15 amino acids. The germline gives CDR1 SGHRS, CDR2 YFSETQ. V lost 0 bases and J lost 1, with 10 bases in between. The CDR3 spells CASSLEGHSNTEAFF. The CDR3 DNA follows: TGCGCCAGCAGCTTGGAGGGACATTCGAACACTGAAGCTTTCTTT.

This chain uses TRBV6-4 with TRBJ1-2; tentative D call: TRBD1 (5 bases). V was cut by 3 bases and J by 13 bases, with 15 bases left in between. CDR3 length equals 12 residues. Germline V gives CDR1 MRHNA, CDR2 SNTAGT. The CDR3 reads CASSESGRGVTF. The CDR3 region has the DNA TGTGCCAGCAGTGAATCAGGAAGGGGTGTCACCTTC.

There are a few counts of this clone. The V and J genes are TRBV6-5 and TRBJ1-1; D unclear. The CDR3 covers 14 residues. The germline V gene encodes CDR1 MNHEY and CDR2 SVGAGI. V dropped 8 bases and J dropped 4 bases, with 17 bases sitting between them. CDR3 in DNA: TGTGCCAGCGCCCCGGGTGCCCCCAGCACTGAAGCTTTCTTT. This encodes CASAPGAPSTEAFF.

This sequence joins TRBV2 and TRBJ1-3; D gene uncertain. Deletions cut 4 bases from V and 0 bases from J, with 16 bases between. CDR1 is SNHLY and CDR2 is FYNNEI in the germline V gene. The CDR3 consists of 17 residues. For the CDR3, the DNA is TGTGCCAGCAGTGTCCTGCCGGCGGCCAGCTCTGGAAACACCATATATTTT. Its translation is CASSVLPAASSGNTIYF.

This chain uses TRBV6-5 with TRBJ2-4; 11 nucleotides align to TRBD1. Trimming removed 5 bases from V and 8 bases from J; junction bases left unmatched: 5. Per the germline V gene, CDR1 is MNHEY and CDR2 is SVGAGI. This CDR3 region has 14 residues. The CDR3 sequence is CASSPGQGAYIQYF. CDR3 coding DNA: TGTGCCAGCAGTCCCGGACAGGGGGCATACATTCAGTACTTC.

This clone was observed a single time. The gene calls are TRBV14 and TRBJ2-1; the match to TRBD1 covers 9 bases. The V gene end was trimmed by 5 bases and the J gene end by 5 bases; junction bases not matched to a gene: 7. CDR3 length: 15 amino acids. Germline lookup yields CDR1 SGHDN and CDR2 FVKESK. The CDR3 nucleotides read TGTGCCAGCAGCTTGCTGGGACAGGGACACAATGAGCAGTTCTTC. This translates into CASSLLGQGHNEQFF. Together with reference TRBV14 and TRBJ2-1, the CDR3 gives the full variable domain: EAGVTQFPSHSVIEKGQTVTLRCDPISGHDNLYWYRRVMGKEIKFLLHFVKESKQDESGMPNNRFLAERTGGTYSTLKVQPAELEDSGVYFCASSLLGQGHNEQFFGPGTRLTVL.